What follows are 5 T cell receptor beta chains derived from one specimen sequenced in a study of blood T cell repertoires in COVID-19. Clones were read by immunoSEQ multiplex PCR, and TCRdb kept only the in-frame ones, dropping some. The sample has some 300,000 clones; more than 85% are singletons. Sequencing input: PBMCs or T cells enriched from blood (not recorded which). These receptors were collected from a woman in her twenties or thirties who had been exposed to COVID-19.

This chain links TRBV2 with TRBJ2-4; 7 positions match TRBD1. V lost 3 bases to trimming and J lost 9 bases; unmatched junction nucleotides: 8. Germline V gene lookup returns CDR1 SNHLY and CDR2 FYNNEI. The CDR3 runs to 14 residues. The DNA for the CDR3 is TGTGCCAGCAGTGAGACAGGGTTTTCGGGCATTCAGTACTTC. Amino acids: CASSETGFSGIQYF.

The V gene is TRBV6-1, the J gene TRBJ2-1; 8 bases are a match to TRBD2. Germline values: CDR1 MNHNS, CDR2 SASEGT. The CDR3 sequence is 18 residues long. Unmatched junction bases numbered 15, after V lost 1 base and J lost 7 bases. DNA for the CDR3: TGTGCCAGCAGTGAAGGATCTCCCGGGGAGGCGGGGGGAAATGAGCAGTTCTTC. Protein: CASSEGSPGEAGGNEQFF.

This sequence joins TRBV9 and TRBJ2-1; 9 bases line up with TRBD1. Germline CDR1 reads SGDLS; CDR2 reads YYNGEE. CDR3 size: 17 residues. The V and J ends lost 3 bases and 3 bases, in that order; junction bases with no gene match: 10. CDR3 sequence (DNA): TGTGCCAGCAGCGCGAAGACGGGACAGGGCTACTACAATGAGCAGTTCTTC. It encodes CASSAKTGQGYYNEQFF.

CDR3 sequence reads: CAWSVDSTNTEAFF. The CDR3 region has the DNA TGTGCCTGGAGCGTCGACAGTACGAACACTGAAGCTTTCTTT. The J gene is TRBJ1-1, the V gene TRBV30; perhaps TRBD1 as D (5 bases). This CDR3 region has 14 residues. CDR1 is GTSNPN and CDR2 is SVGIG in the germline V gene (reference sequence). V lost 3 bases and J lost 1, with 12 bases in between. Together with reference TRBV30 and TRBJ1-1, the CDR3 gives the full variable domain: SQTIHQWPATLVQPVGSPLSLECTVEGTSNPNLYWYRQAAGRGLQLLFYSVGIGQISSEVPQNLSASRPQDRQFILSSKKLLLSDSGFYLCAWSVDSTNTEAFFGQGTRLTVV.

This clone has just one count. The V call is TRBV10-3, the J call TRBJ2-3; TRBD2 matches 10 bases. The CDR3 length is 15 residues. Germline CDR1 reads ENHRY; CDR2 reads SYGVKD. With 7 bases clipped from V and 5 bases from J, the junction kept 9 bases outside the gene matches. In DNA, the CDR3 is TGTGCCATCAACAGAGCGGGGGGGCATAGAGATACGCAGTATTTT. It translates to CAINRAGGHRDTQYF.